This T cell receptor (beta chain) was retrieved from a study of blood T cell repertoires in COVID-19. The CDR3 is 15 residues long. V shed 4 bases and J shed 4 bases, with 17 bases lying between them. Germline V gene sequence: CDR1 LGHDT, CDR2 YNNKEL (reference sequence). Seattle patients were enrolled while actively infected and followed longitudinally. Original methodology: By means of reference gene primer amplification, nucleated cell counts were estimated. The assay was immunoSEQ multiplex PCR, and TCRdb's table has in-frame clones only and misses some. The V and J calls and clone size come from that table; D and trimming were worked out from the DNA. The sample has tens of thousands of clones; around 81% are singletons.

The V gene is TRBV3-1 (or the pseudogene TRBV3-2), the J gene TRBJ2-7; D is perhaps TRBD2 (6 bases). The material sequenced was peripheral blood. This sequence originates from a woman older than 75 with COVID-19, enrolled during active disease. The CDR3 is CASSRAAGGTYEQYF. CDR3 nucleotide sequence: TGTGCCAGCAGCCGGGCGGCGGGCGGGACTTACGAGCAGTACTTC.